This T cell receptor beta chain was sequenced in a study of CD8 T cells in ankylosing spondylitis. Study-wide findings and caveats: Seemingly characteristic of ankylosing spondylitis blood was a TCR beta motif consisting of about 8 highly homologous variants.

TCRdb recomputed calls from the 5' RACE reads with MiXCR, one row per CDR3 protein. The sample holds some 400,000 distinct CDR3 sequences, under 25% seen once. This clonotype was seen only a few times. Antigen unknown. The sample was blood, either unsorted or a sorted T cell fraction (not recorded which). This clonotype originated in a male donor with ankylosing spondylitis.

CDR3 nucleotide sequence: TGCGCCAGCAGCTTAGGGACAGTCCGCGAAAAACTGTTTTTT. It translates to CASSLGTVREKLFF. The chain combines TRBV5-1 with TRBJ1-4; the match to TRBD1 covers 7 bases. The CDR3 contains 14 residues. Per the germline V gene, CDR1 is SGHRS and CDR2 is YFSETQ. V gave up 2 bases and J gave up 8 bases; unmatched junction bases: 6.